The 24 T cell receptor beta chains given below trace back to one sample, sequenced in a study of blood T cell repertoires in COVID-19. Assay: immunoSEQ multiplex PCR; the TCRdb copy retains only in-frame clones and omits some. This sample has tens of thousands of clones, with around 90% found just once. Sequencing was performed on peripheral blood. These receptors came from a human donor with active COVID-19. The donor label of this sample is uncertain.

This clone came up once. V usage is TRBV6-4 and J usage is TRBJ1-1; 9 bases are a match to TRBD1. This CDR3 has 17 residues. Looked up from germline, CDR1 is MRHNA and CDR2 is SNTAGT. V was clipped by 5 bases and J by 1 base; unmatched bases: 11. Here the CDR3 reads CASSPTNRGRRNTEAFF. DNA of the CDR3: TGTGCCAGCAGTCCAACGAACAGGGGGCGGCGGAACACTGAAGCTTTCTTT.

The rearrangement joins TRBV28 to TRBJ1-1; TRBD1 matches 7 bases. CDR1 and CDR2 from the germline V gene are MDHEN and SYDVKM. J gave up 8 bases and V 6 bases, and 6 bases lay outside the gene matches. The CDR3 totals 12 residues. The CDR3 nucleotides read TGTGCCAGCAGCCGGGACAGCCGGGAAGCTTTCTTT. It yields the protein CASSRDSREAFF.

The chain carries TRBV5-8 and TRBJ1-5, with TRBD1 matching over 9 bases. The CDR3 length is 14 residues. Germline CDR1 and CDR2: SGHTS and YDEGEE. V gave up 3 bases and J gave up 5 bases; unmatched junction bases: 3. The CDR3 sequence: CASSSGTGYQPQHF. CDR3 coding DNA: TGTGCCAGCAGCTCCGGGACAGGGTATCAGCCCCAGCATTTT. The variable domain in full, with the rest retrieved from reference TRBV5-8 and TRBJ1-5, is EAGVTQSPTHLIKTRGQQATLRCSPISGHTSVYWYQQALGLGLQFLLWYDEGEERNRGNFPPRFSGRQFPNYSSELNVNALELEDSALYLCASSSGTGYQPQHFGDGTRLSIL.

V and J are TRBV4-1 and TRBJ2-2; D is uncertain. V lost 1 base, J lost 4 bases, and 10 bases lay in between. The CDR3 sequence is 15 residues long. Germline V CDR1 and CDR2: MGHRA, YSYEKL. CDR3: CASSQVPLGTGELFF. CDR3 DNA sequence: TGCGCCAGCAGCCAAGTCCCCCTAGGCACCGGGGAGCTGTTTTTT.

This chain links TRBV18 with TRBJ2-3, with D possibly matching TRBD2 (5 bases). CDR3 length: 17 amino acids. Deletions cut 7 bases from V and 0 bases from J, with 20 bases between. Germline V gene data show CDR1 as KGHSH and CDR2 as LQKENI. CDR3 in DNA: TGTGCCAGCTTCCCAGGAGAGGGAGCCACTAGCACAGATACGCAGTATTTT. Its protein product is CASFPGEGATSTDTQYF.

This rearrangement joins TRBV7-2 to TRBJ2-5, with TRBD2 as a possible D gene (5 bases). Trimming took 5 bases from V and 5 from J, leaving 9 bases between them. The germline CDR1 and CDR2 sequences are SGHTA and FQGNSA. CDR3 length equals 12 residues. Here the CDR3 reads CASSRERETQYF. The CDR3 coding sequence is TGTGCCAGCAGCCGTGAGCGGGAGACCCAGTACTTC. Variable domain in full (rest from reference TRBV7-2 and TRBJ2-5): GAGVSQSPSNKVTEKGKDVELRCDPISGHTALYWYRQSLGQGLEFLIYFQGNSAPDKSGLPSDRFSAERTGGSVSTLTIQRTQQEDSAVYLCASSRERETQYFGPGTRLLVL.

This sequence joins TRBV6-2 or TRBV6-3 and TRBJ1-2; 7 bases are a match to TRBD1. V shed 6 bases, J shed 4 bases, and the junction held 5 bases outside the gene matches. Per germline, CDR1 MNHEY and CDR2 SVGEGT. This CDR3 spans 13 amino acids. CDR3 sequence (DNA): TGTGCCAGCAGCCACAGGGGAGGCTATGGCTACACCTTC. This encodes CASSHRGGYGYTF.

J is TRBJ2-3 and V is TRBV6-2 or TRBV6-3; 9 bases are a match to TRBD2. The CDR3 has 15 amino acids. Germline V lookup: CDR1 MNHEY, CDR2 SVGEGT. Germline trimming cut 5 bases from V and 3 bases from J; bases unmatched to any gene: 6. The CDR3 spells CASSHRAGGTDTQYF. CDR3 nucleotides: TGTGCCAGCAGTCATCGAGCGGGAGGAACAGATACGCAGTATTTT.

This clone has only a few counts. The chain combines TRBV7-9 with TRBJ1-2; TRBD1 is a possible D gene (5 bases). Germline V gene data show CDR1 as SEHNR and CDR2 as FQNEAQ (reference sequence). V was cut by 4 bases and J by 2 bases, with 8 bases left in between. The CDR3 extends over 13 amino acids. DNA for the CDR3: TGTGCCAGCAGCTCCGACAGCAACTATGGCTACACCTTC. The encoded protein is CASSSDSNYGYTF.

This chain connects TRBV6-4 to TRBJ2-3; 8 positions match TRBD1. CDR1 MRHNA and CDR2 SNTAGT come from the germline V gene. With V trimmed by 5 bases and J by 4 bases, 11 bases remained unmatched. This CDR3 region has 16 residues. CDR3 protein: CASSQNGQGFPDTQYF. The CDR3 nucleotides are TGTGCCAGCAGTCAAAACGGACAGGGTTTCCCAGATACGCAGTATTTT.

The V and J genes are TRBV18 and TRBJ1-5, with TRBD1 matching 7 bases. Germline CDR1 reads KGHSH; CDR2 reads LQKENI. Trimming at V came to 6 bases and at J to 1 base, leaving 3 bases not matched to a gene. The CDR3 has 14 residues. CDR3 in DNA: TGTGCCAGCTCGCCGGGACAGAGCAATCAGCCCCAGCATTTT. It translates to CASSPGQSNQPQHF.

This clone was observed once. The CDR3 region has the DNA TGTGCCAGCGGGAACAGGGGGGCCGCGAACACCGGGGAGCTGTTTTTT. It yields the protein CASGNRGAANTGELFF. The chain employs TRBV5-5 and TRBJ2-2; 8 bases are a match to TRBD1. Germline-derived CDR1 and CDR2 are SGHKS and YYEKEE (reference sequence). The CDR3 extends over 16 amino acids. V was pared by 7 bases and J by 0 bases, with 8 bases of the junction left unmatched. The variable domain in full, completed from reference TRBV5-5 and TRBJ2-2, reads DAGVTQSPTHLIKTRGQQVTLRCSPISGHKSVSWYQQVLGQGPQFIFQYYEKEERGRGNFPDRFSARQFPNYSSELNVNALLLGDSALYLCASGNRGAANTGELFFGEGSRLTVL.

The chain employs TRBV6-5 and TRBJ1-5, with D possibly being TRBD1 (5 bases). The V and J ends lost 4 bases and 4 bases respectively, with 11 bases between them. The germline gives CDR1 MNHEY, CDR2 SVGAGI. This CDR3 comprises 14 residues. The CDR3 region is CASSSWDSNQPQHF. The CDR3 DNA sequence: TGTGCCAGCAGTTCTTGGGACTCAAATCAGCCCCAGCATTTT.

This chain joins TRBV10-2 and TRBJ2-1, with 12 bases fitting TRBD2. Germline V gives CDR1 WSHSY, CDR2 SAAADI. V was pared by 6 bases and J by 6 bases, with 6 bases of the junction left unmatched. This CDR3 has 15 amino acids. The CDR3 DNA is TGCGCCAGCAGGGAAACTAGCGGGAGGTTCAATGAGCAGTTCTTC. This sequence encodes CASRETSGRFNEQFF.

The chain combines TRBV27 with TRBJ1-2; a weak D match, TRBD1 (5 bases). Germline values: CDR1 MNHEY, CDR2 SMNVEV (reference sequence). The CDR3 is 12 amino acids. Trimming left V 5 bases short and J 4 bases short, with 8 bases between. The CDR3 bases are TGTGCCAGCAGTACGGGGGGCTATGGCTACACCTTC. The encoded protein is CASSTGGYGYTF.

V usage is TRBV4-3 and J usage is TRBJ1-1; 9 positions agree with TRBD1. Germline CDR1 and CDR2: LGHNA and YSLEER. The V and J ends lost 3 bases and 7 bases, in that order; junction bases with no gene match: 6. The CDR3 is 14 amino acids. CDR3 sequence reads: CASSQPRDRDEAFF. The CDR3 DNA sequence: TGCGCCAGCAGCCAGCCCCGGGACAGGGATGAAGCTTTCTTT.

The gene calls are TRBV5-1 and TRBJ2-5, with D unclear. This CDR3 has 15 amino acids. Trimming took off 0 bases at V and 4 bases at J, with 13 bases between the two ends. CDR1 SGHRS and CDR2 YFSETQ come from the germline V gene. CDR3 DNA sequence: TGCGCCAGCAGCTTGGACGGCCGATGGAGAGAGACCCAGTACTTC. Translation gives CASSLDGRWRETQYF.

The chain recombines TRBV2 with TRBJ1-2; 8 bases align to TRBD1. V lost 6 bases and J lost 0; bases outside the gene matches: 6. Germline CDR1 and CDR2: SNHLY and FYNNEI. The CDR3 runs 15 residues. The CDR3 DNA reads as TGTGCCAGCAGCGTCGGACAGGGCCCTAACTATGGCTACACCTTC. Translating it yields CASSVGQGPNYGYTF.

The J gene is TRBJ2-6, the V gene TRBV20-1; 7 nucleotides match TRBD2. V lost 3 bases to trimming and J lost 0 bases; unmatched junction nucleotides: 5. Germline V gene data show CDR1 as DFQATT and CDR2 as SNEGSKA (reference sequence). The CDR3 loop spans 16 amino acids. The CDR3 loop is CSASPAGSSGANVLTF. The DNA for the CDR3 is TGCAGTGCTAGTCCAGCGGGATCCTCTGGGGCCAACGTCCTGACTTTC.

The chain combines TRBV16 with TRBJ2-7; D is perhaps TRBD1 (6 bases). The V gene's germline CDR1 is KGHSY and CDR2 FQNENV. V was pared by 1 base and J by 5 bases, with 9 bases between. The CDR3 extends over 13 amino acids. CDR3 sequence reads: CASSQYRANEQYF. The CDR3 bases are TGTGCCAGCAGCCAATACAGGGCCAACGAGCAGTACTTC.

The chain links TRBV19 to TRBJ2-7; 13 bases line up with TRBD2. CDR3 length: 15 residues. V shed 3 bases, J shed 2 bases, and the junction held 1 base outside the gene matches. Germline CDR1 LNHDA, CDR2 SQIVND (reference sequence). As DNA, the CDR3 is TGTGCCAGTAGTATGGGACTAGCGGGGACCTACGAGCAGTACTTC. Protein product: CASSMGLAGTYEQYF.

CDR3 residues: CASSQERAGARYEQYF. The DNA for the CDR3 is TGCGCCAGCAGCCAAGAGAGGGCGGGAGCGCGGTACGAGCAGTACTTC. The chain employs TRBV4-1 and TRBJ2-7; 7 positions agree with TRBD2. The CDR3 spans 16 residues. After removal of 0 bases from V and 4 bases from J, the junction contained 9 bases not matched to a gene. Germline CDR1 and CDR2: MGHRA and YSYEKL.

The CDR3 region has the DNA TGTGCCAGCAGTTTATCAACAGGCGCCTATGGCTACACCTTC. Protein: CASSLSTGAYGYTF. This chain connects TRBV27 to TRBJ1-2, with D possibly matching TRBD1 (5 bases). The CDR3 is made up of 14 amino acids. Trimming took off 0 bases at V and 4 bases at J, with 9 bases between the two ends. The germline V gene has CDR1 MNHEY and CDR2 SMNVEV (reference sequence).

A single count supports this clone. J is TRBJ1-5 and V is TRBV7-6; the match to TRBD1 covers 7 bases. CDR3 length: 15 residues. Trimming cost V 5 bases and J 0 bases; bases outside gene matches: 4. Germline V gene data show CDR1 as SGHVS and CDR2 as FNYEAQ. CDR3 protein: CASSRDSYSNQPQHF. CDR3 in DNA: TGTGCCAGCAGCCGGGACAGCTATAGCAATCAGCCCCAGCATTTT.